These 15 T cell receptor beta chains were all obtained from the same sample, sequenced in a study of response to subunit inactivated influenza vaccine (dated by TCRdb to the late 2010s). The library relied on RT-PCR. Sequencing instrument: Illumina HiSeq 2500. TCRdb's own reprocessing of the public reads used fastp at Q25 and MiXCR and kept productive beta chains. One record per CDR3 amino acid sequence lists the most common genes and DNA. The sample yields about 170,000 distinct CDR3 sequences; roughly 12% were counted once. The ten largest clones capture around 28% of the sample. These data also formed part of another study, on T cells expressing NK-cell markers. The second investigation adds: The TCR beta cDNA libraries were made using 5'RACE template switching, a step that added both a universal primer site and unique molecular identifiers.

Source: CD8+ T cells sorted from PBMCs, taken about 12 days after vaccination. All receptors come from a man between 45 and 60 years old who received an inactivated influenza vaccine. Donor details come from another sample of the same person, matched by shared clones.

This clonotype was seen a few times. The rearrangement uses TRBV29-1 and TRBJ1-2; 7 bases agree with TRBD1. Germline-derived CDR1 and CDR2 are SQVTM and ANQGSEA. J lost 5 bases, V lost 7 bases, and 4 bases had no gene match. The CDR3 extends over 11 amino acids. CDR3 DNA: TGCAGCGGCAGGGGGGGATATGGCTACACCTTC. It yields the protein CSGRGGYGYTF.

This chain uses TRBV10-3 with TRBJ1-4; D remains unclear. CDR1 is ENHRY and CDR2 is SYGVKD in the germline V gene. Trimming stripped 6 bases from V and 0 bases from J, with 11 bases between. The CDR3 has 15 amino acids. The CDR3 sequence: CAIRAAEATNEKLFF. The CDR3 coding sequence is TGTGCCATCAGGGCAGCAGAAGCAACTAATGAAAAACTGTTTTTT.

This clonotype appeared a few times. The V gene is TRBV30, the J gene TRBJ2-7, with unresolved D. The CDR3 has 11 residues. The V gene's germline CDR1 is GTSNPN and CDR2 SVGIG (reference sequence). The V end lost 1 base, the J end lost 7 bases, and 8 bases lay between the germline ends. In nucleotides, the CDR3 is TGTGCCTGGAGTGGGAACAAAGAGCAGTACTTC. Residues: CAWSGNKEQYF.

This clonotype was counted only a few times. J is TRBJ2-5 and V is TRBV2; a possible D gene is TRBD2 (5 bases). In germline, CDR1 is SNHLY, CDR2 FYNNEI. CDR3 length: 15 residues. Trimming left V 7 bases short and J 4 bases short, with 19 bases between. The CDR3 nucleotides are TGTGCCAGCATGCTAGCTAGTCCTTTGGGAGAGACCCAGTACTTC. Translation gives CASMLASPLGETQYF.

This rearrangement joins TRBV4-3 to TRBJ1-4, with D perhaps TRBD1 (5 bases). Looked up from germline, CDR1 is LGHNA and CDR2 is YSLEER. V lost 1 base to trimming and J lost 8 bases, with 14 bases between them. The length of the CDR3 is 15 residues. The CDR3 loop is CASSQGEGLGEKLFF. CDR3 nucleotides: TGCGCCAGCAGCCAAGGAGAGGGGTTGGGGGAAAAACTGTTTTTT.

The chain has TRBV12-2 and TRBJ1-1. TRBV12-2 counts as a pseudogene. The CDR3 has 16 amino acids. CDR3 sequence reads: CASRLQYKGGNTEAFF. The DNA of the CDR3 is TGTGCAAGTCGCTTACAGTATAAGGGTGGGAACACTGAAGCTTTCTTT.

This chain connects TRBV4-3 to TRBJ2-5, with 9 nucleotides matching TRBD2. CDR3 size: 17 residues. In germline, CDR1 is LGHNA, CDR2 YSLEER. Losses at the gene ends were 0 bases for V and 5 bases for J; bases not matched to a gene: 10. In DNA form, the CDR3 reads TGCGCCAGCAGCCAAGATCCTAGCGGGGACCCCCGGGAGACCCAGTACTTC. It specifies CASSQDPSGDPRETQYF.

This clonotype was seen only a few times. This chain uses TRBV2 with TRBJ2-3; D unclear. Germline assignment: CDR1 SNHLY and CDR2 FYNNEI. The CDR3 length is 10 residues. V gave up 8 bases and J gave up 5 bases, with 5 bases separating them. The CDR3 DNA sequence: TGTGCCAGCGCCTTAGATACGCAGTATTTT. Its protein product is CASALDTQYF.

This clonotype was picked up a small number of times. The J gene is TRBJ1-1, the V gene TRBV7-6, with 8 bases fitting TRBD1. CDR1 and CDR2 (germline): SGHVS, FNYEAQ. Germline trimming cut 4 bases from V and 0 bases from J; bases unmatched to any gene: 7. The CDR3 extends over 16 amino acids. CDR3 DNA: TGTGCCAGCAGCTCTGGACAGGGAACACTGAACACTGAAGCTTTCTTT. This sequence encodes CASSSGQGTLNTEAFF.

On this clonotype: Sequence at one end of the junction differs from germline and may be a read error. The CDR3 coding sequence is TGTGCCACCAGCCCTCGACTAGCGGGGGGCACAGATACGCAGTATTTT. It specifies CATSPRLAGGTDTQYF. The chain combines TRBV7-8 with TRBJ2-3; 12 positions agree with TRBD2. Germline V gene sequence: CDR1 SGHVS, CDR2 FQNEAQ. There are 16 residues in the CDR3.

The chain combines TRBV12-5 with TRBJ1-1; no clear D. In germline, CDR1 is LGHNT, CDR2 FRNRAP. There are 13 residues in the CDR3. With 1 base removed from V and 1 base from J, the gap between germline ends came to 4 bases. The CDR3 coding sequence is TGTGCTAGTGGTTTGGCGGCGAACACTGAAGCTTTCTTT. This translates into CASGLAANTEAFF.

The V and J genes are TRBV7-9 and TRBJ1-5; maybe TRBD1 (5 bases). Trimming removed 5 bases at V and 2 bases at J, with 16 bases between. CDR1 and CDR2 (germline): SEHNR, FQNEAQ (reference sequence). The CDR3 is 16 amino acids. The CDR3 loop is CASSPGLGGGNQPQHF. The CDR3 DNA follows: TGTGCCAGCAGCCCGGGGCTCGGAGGGGGCAATCAGCCCCAGCATTTT.

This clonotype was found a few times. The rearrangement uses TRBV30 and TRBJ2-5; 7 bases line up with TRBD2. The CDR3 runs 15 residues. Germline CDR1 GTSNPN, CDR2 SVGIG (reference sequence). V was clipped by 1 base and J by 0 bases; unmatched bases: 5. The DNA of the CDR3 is TGTGCCTGGAGTGGTCTAGCGGTGTACCAAGAGACCCAGTACTTC. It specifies CAWSGLAVYQETQYF.

CDR3 amino acids: CASSAGGRGTYNEQFF. DNA of the CDR3: TGTGCCAGCAGTGCCGGGGGCAGAGGAACCTACAATGAGCAGTTCTTC. J is TRBJ2-1 and V is TRBV2, with D perhaps given as TRBD1 or TRBD2 (6 bases each). Trimming cost V 4 bases and J 2 bases, with 15 bases left between them. CDR3 size: 16 residues. Germline CDR1 reads SNHLY; CDR2 reads FYNNEI. Variable domain in full (rest from reference TRBV2 and TRBJ2-1): EPEVTQTPSHQVTQMGQEVILRCVPISNHLYFYWYRQILGQKVEFLVSFYNNEISEKSEIFDDQFSVERPDGSNFTLKIRSTKLEDSAMYFCASSAGGRGTYNEQFFGPGTRLTVL.

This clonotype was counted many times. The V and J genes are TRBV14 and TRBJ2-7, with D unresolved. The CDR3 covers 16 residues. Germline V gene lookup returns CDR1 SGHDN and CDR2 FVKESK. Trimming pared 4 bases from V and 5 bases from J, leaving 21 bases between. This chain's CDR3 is CASSPLEASLLDEQYF. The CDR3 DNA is TGTGCCAGCAGCCCCCTCGAGGCATCCTTGCTCGACGAGCAGTACTTC.